This entry features one T cell receptor (beta chain) sequence. This sample is part of a study of CD8+ T cells in alopecia areata. CDR1 is GTSNPN, CDR2 SVGIG, per germline (reference sequence). V was cut by 2 bases and J by 4 bases, with 15 bases left in between. The CDR3 has 15 residues. cDNA prepared by RNA extraction and subsequent reverse transcription served as the template for sequencing. Method: immunoSEQ multiplex PCR; TCRdb's copy keeps in-frame clones and lacks some. The sample carries some 150,000 clones, approximately 65% recorded once. The V call is TRBV30, the J call TRBJ2-4; D not certain. The receptor's source is a human donor with alopecia areata. The material sequenced was CD8+ T cells sorted from blood, taken at week 0. The CDR3 is CAWSSSLGYKNIQYF. The CDR3 DNA sequence: TGTGCCTGGAGTTCATCGCTGGGATATAAAAACATTCAGTACTTC.